This passage covers 4 T cell receptor beta chains from one sample sequenced in a study of blood T cells in healthy people across ages. For the second PCR, which ran for roughly 7 to 11 cycles, a sample-barcoded 5' primer and a J-beta primer mix were used. One entry per CDR3 protein results from TCRdb running MiXCR on the 5' RACE reads. Here the sample spans around 1.5 million distinct CDR3 sequences, roughly a third being singletons. The sample comprised blood. These receptor sequences come from a woman aged 30 to 39 in good health.

This clonotype was counted only a few times. The chain uses TRBV5-5 and TRBJ1-2; D is unclear. V was cut by 0 bases and J by 4 bases, with 7 bases left in between. This CDR3 comprises 13 residues. Germline V gives CDR1 SGHKS, CDR2 YYEKEE (reference sequence). DNA of the CDR3: TGTGCCAGCAGCTTGGACTTGGGCTATGGCTACACCTTC. It translates to CASSLDLGYGYTF.

The table lists this clonotype with a few counts. The genes are TRBV28 and TRBJ2-7; TRBD2 might be the D (5 bases). CDR1 MDHEN and CDR2 SYDVKM come from the germline V gene. The V and J ends lost 4 bases and 3 bases respectively, with 22 bases between them. The CDR3 length is 17 residues. The CDR3 loop reads CASSSITPADGNYEQYF. Written as DNA, the CDR3 is TGTGCCAGCAGTTCCATTACCCCAGCGGACGGGAACTACGAGCAGTACTTC.

This clonotype was detected many times. This rearrangement joins TRBV3-1 to TRBJ2-5; the D gene is possibly TRBD2 (5 bases). CDR1 and CDR2 from the germline V gene are LGHDT and YNNKEL (reference sequence). The V end was cut by 0 bases, the J end by 5 bases, with 7 bases between. The CDR3 contains 13 residues. CDR3 DNA: TGTGCCAGCAGCCAAGAATCGGGGGAGACCCAGTACTTC. Amino acids: CASSQESGETQYF.

This rearrangement joins TRBV5-1 to TRBJ2-3, with D unresolved. The germline gives CDR1 SGHRS, CDR2 YFSETQ. This CDR3 has 14 residues. Trimming took 0 bases from V and 1 from J, leaving 6 bases between them. The DNA for the CDR3 is TGCGCCAGCAGCTTGGAACCGCGCACAGATACGCAGTATTTT. Its translation is CASSLEPRTDTQYF.